The sequence of this T cell receptor (beta chain) was determined in a study of blood T cell repertoires in COVID-19 (TCRdb year 2020). Describing the broader study: Samples covering the acute and convalescent phases of COVID-19 were provided by collaborators in the United States, Italy and Spain. The prospective study material was composed of cDNA or gDNA derived from T cells, B-cell-depleted T cells, or PBMCs. Subjects who had been exposed to COVID-19, were actively infected with it, or had recovered from it provided the deeply sampled blood TCRbeta repertoires that made up the dataset. A freely available public database, intended as a resource for researchers studying the immune response to SARS-CoV-2, is where the repertoires were released. The samples were drawn from two sources: the first 160 participants of the ongoing ImmuneRACE study, and 1,200 or so subjects contributed by 6 global collaborators. Nearly every sample came with metadata listing a de-identified subject ID, COVID-19 status, age in years and sex. Where HLA class I and class II types were available, the types were taken from metadata supplied by the sample provider, not from assay-based typing. The research as a whole found: Clinical and demographic metadata were provided uncurated, with the amount varying by source and participant.

The immunoSEQ Assay, a bias-controlled multiplex PCR, was used to amplify TCRbeta CDR3 regions from genomic DNA. From the authors' description of their analysis: Within the assay, amplification of reference gene primers was used to estimate how many nucleated cells each sample contained. To quantify the absolute abundance of each unique TCRbeta CDR3 rearrangement, sequence reads were collapsed and filtered. For each sample, productive Simpson clonality was calculated as the square root of Simpson's diversity index across productive rearrangements. TCRdb stores this immuneACCESS table with in-frame sequences only. Part of the clones is absent; in the studies checked, under half of the shortfall reflects unresolved V genes, and no reason is known for the rest. The DNA gave D and trimming, while V, J and clone size come from that table. The sample contains about 300,000 clones, over 75% of them found a single time. In total, the top ten clones hold about an eighth of the sample.

This clone was seen just once. Its antigen is unknown. Per-base qualities were not stored, and no clone one base away is much larger. Collaborating institutions collected whole blood in K2EDTA tubes following their own protocols. For TCRbeta analysis, collaborators shipped samples in one of three forms: frozen whole blood, isolated PBMCs, or DNA extracted from either of those sample types. For CDR1 and CDR2, the germline V gene (reference sequence) lists WNHNN and SYGVQD. The germline ends are 5 bases apart after V is trimmed by 0 bases and J by 0 bases. The CDR3 contains 14 residues, cysteine and phenylalanine counted. This entry keeps only the CDR3 DNA: 42 bases, framed from base 1.

The receptor was derived from a human donor in a cohort sampled during active COVID-19. Here the chain combines TRBV10-1 and TRBJ1-1; the D gene is not confidently resolved. The specimen was peripheral blood. The CDR3 in this case is CASSESGMNTEAFF. The DNA reads as follows: TGCGCCAGCAGTGAGTCCGGGATGAACACTGAAGCTTTCTTT.